Listed below are T cell receptor beta chains from one sample, sequenced in a study of T cells in Graves' hyperthyroidism and ophthalmopathy. TCRdb re-derived calls from the multiplex PCR reads in MiXCR, one entry per CDR3 protein. Here the sample spans approximately 380,000 distinct CDR3 sequences, under 20% being singletons. Sequenced: blood. The source is a woman aged 18-35 years with Graves' hyperthyroidism. The conserved cysteine and the conserved F or W are not part of the CDR3 here. Each record gives: J gene, V gene, CDR3 protein.

j_gene: TRBJ2-7; v_gene: TRBV12-3/TRBV12-4; CDR3aa: ASTTGRRTYEQY
j_gene: TRBJ1-2; v_gene: TRBV12-3/TRBV12-4; CDR3aa: ASSFPQGRGPGYT
j_gene: TRBJ1-3; v_gene: TRBV4-1; CDR3aa: ASSQDRYRGTGNTIY
j_gene: TRBJ1-1; v_gene: TRBV18; CDR3aa: ASSQRTAGEAF
j_gene: TRBJ2-7; v_gene: TRBV18; CDR3aa: ASSPVPPYEQY
j_gene: TRBJ2-4; v_gene: TRBV12-3/TRBV12-4; CDR3aa: ASSSRGENIKY
j_gene: TRBJ1-2; v_gene: TRBV20-1; CDR3aa: SATQVGGNYGYT
j_gene: TRBJ1-3; v_gene: TRBV2; CDR3aa: ASSGGSFSGNTIY
j_gene: TRBJ1-2; v_gene: TRBV2; CDR3aa: ASSEGDRRNYGYT
j_gene: TRBJ1-2; v_gene: TRBV28; CDR3aa: ASSYARERRYT
j_gene: TRBJ1-5; v_gene: TRBV20-1; CDR3aa: SARDAGSESMPQH
j_gene: TRBJ1-5; v_gene: TRBV29-1; CDR3aa: SVGGDQPQH
j_gene: TRBJ2-5; v_gene: TRBV4-1; CDR3aa: ASSQVEGRPTSRGTQY
j_gene: TRBJ1-2; v_gene: TRBV6-5; CDR3aa: ASSYSGLRGYT
j_gene: TRBJ2-5; v_gene: TRBV7-3; CDR3aa: ASSPRDRGETQY
j_gene: TRBJ2-1; v_gene: TRBV24-1; CDR3aa: ATSVTGLLGNEQF
j_gene: TRBJ2-2; v_gene: TRBV4-2; CDR3aa: ASSQEIKQQGNTGELF
j_gene: TRBJ1-2; v_gene: TRBV29-1; CDR3aa: SVEPRDRVYGYT
j_gene: TRBJ2-2; v_gene: TRBV28; CDR3aa: ASYGGYGELF
j_gene: TRBJ1-2; v_gene: TRBV28; CDR3aa: ASGSGGSGYT
j_gene: TRBJ2-3; v_gene: TRBV2; CDR3aa: ASRGRGSTDTQY
j_gene: TRBJ1-2; v_gene: TRBV30; CDR3aa: AWSGTTEGYT
j_gene: TRBJ1-5; v_gene: TRBV6-1; CDR3aa: ASSGTTGGKGNQPQH
j_gene: TRBJ2-7; v_gene: TRBV20-1; CDR3aa: SARDRSGSASRLYEQY
j_gene: TRBJ2-5; v_gene: TRBV10-3; CDR3aa: AISPELETQY
j_gene: TRBJ1-1; v_gene: TRBV11-2; CDR3aa: ASIGTFPYPTEAF
j_gene: TRBJ1-1; v_gene: TRBV19; CDR3aa: ASSIGGGVMNTEAF